The sequence of this T cell receptor beta chain was determined in a study of blood T cell repertoires in COVID-19. With 5 bases removed from V and 7 bases from J, the gap between germline ends came to 11 bases. This CDR3 contains 12 residues. CDR1 and CDR2 from the germline V gene are SQVTM and ANQGSEA. Some clones are missing from TCRdb's copy, which holds only in-frame ones; the method was immunoSEQ multiplex PCR. The sample has some 300,000 clones; about 89% are singletons. Sequencing was carried out using PBMCs or T cells enriched from blood (not recorded which). The sequence was collected from a middle-aged woman who had recovered from COVID-19. The V call is TRBV29-1, the J call TRBJ1-4; no clear D. CDR3 nucleotide sequence: TGCAGCGTTAAGTATGGAGCTGAAAAACTGTTTTTT. Its translation is CSVKYGAEKLFF.